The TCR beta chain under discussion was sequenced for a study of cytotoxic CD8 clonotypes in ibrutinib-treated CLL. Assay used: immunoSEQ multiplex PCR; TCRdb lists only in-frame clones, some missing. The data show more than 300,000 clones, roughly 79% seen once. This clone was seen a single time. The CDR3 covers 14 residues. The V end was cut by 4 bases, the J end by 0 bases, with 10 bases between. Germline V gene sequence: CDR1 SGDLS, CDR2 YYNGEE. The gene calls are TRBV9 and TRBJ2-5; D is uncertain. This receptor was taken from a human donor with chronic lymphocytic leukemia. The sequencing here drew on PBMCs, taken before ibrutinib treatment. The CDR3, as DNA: TGTGCCAGCAGCCAGACGCCCAACCAAGAGACCCAGTACTTC. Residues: CASSQTPNQETQYF.